The rows below give T cell receptor beta chains drawn from one sample of a study of cytomegalovirus exposure and HLA in healthy donors. The protocol was immunoSEQ multiplex PCR, while the TCRdb copy is restricted to in-frame clones and leaves out a portion. This table has more than 150,000 clones, 77% appearing once. Material for sequencing was PBMCs. Source of these receptors: a young man in good health and CMV-seronegative. Both conserved end residues are part of each CDR3. Each record gives: J gene, D gene, V gene, CDR3 protein, CDR3 DNA. The D gene is left open where the match is weak.

TRBJ1-1	TRBD1	TRBV5-6	CASSLVDRGPAFF	TGTGCCAGCAGCTTGGTAGACAGGGGGCCGGCTTTCTTT
TRBJ2-1	TRBD1	TRBV29-1	CSVPTGGTGHEQFF	TGCAGCGTACCCACAGGGGGAACAGGACATGAGCAGTTCTTC
TRBJ2-2	.	TRBV7-2	CASSLGQGGTGELFF	TGTGCCAGCAGCTTAGGACAGGGAGGCACCGGGGAGCTGTTTTTT
TRBJ2-7	TRBD2	TRBV6-1	CASSGLLAGPYEQYF	TGTGCCAGCAGTGGTTTACTAGCGGGACCTTACGAGCAGTACTTC
TRBJ1-1	.	TRBV29-1	CSVRTGNTEAFF	TGCAGCGTCCGAACGGGAAACACTGAAGCTTTCTTT
TRBJ2-2	TRBD2	TRBV4-1	CASSPGLVAGELFF	TGCGCCAGCAGCCCGGGACTAGTAGCCGGGGAGCTGTTTTTT
TRBJ2-5	TRBD1	TRBV9	CASSTRTGWAETQYF	TGTGCCAGCAGCACTAGGACAGGGTGGGCAGAGACCCAGTACTTC
TRBJ1-1	.	TRBV7-6	CASSLAGGGTEAFF	TGTGCCAGCAGCTTAGCAGGCGGCGGCACTGAAGCTTTCTTT
TRBJ1-2	.	TRBV9	CASSSDSNYGYTF	TGTGCCAGCAGCTCTGACAGCAACTATGGCTACACCTTC
TRBJ2-3	TRBD1	TRBV29-1	CSVEDLKTGGTDTQYF	TGCAGCGTTGAAGATCTTAAGACAGGGGGCACAGATACGCAGTATTTT
TRBJ2-5	.	TRBV10-3	CATARGQETQYF	TGTGCCACCGCCAGAGGGCAAGAGACCCAGTACTTC